The next 9 T cell receptor beta chains were all read from a single sample in a study of cytomegalovirus exposure and HLA in healthy donors (dated by TCRdb to the late 2010s). Library preparation employed the immunoSEQ multiplex PCR assay. The clones in this table, taken by TCRdb from immuneACCESS, are in-frame only. Not every clone is retained; where verified, under half of the shortfall comes from an unresolved V gene, and the cause of the rest is unknown. Across this sample there are some 340,000 clones, with 87% seen only once. Of the sample, roughly 1.2% falls within the top ten clones. Sequenced material: PBMCs. These receptor sequences come from a woman in her thirties in good health and CMV-seropositive.

The V call is TRBV5-1, the J call TRBJ1-5; D is undetermined. Germline CDR1 is SGHRS and CDR2 is YFSETQ. Trimming cost V 0 bases and J 6 bases, with 22 bases left between them. There are 18 residues in the CDR3. CDR3 sequence: CASSLDRSSGPGPQPQHF. The CDR3 coding sequence is TGCGCCAGCAGCTTGGACCGGTCCTCAGGCCCAGGACCTCAGCCCCAGCATTTT.

This CDR3 reads CASSLVTGGTPFYEQYF. The CDR3 coding sequence is TGTGCCAGCAGCTTAGTGACAGGGGGCACACCTTTCTACGAGCAGTACTTC. The gene calls are TRBV7-2 and TRBJ2-7; 10 positions agree with TRBD1. V lost 1 base and J lost 3; bases outside the gene matches: 9. The CDR3 extends over 17 amino acids. Germline V CDR1 and CDR2: SGHTA, FQGNSA.

The rearrangement uses TRBV5-1 and TRBJ2-1; 11 positions match TRBD2. With 0 bases clipped from V and 7 bases from J, the junction kept 6 bases outside the gene matches. This CDR3 is built from 16 residues. Germline loops: CDR1 SGHRS, CDR2 YFSETQ. The CDR3 DNA follows: TGCGCCAGCAGCTTGGCTTTCCTAGCGGGAGGTAATGAGCAGTTCTTC. Protein sequence: CASSLAFLAGGNEQFF.

CDR3 loop: CASSVARLAGGVGELFF. As DNA, the CDR3 is TGTGCCAGCAGCGTAGCTCGTCTAGCGGGCGGCGTCGGGGAGCTGTTTTTT. V gene TRBV9 combines with J gene TRBJ2-2, with 8 bases that match TRBD2. In germline, CDR1 is SGDLS, CDR2 YYNGEE. The CDR3 spans 17 residues. With V trimmed by 0 bases and J by 7 bases, 11 bases remained unmatched.

The V gene is TRBV23-1, the J gene TRBJ1-5; D may be TRBD1 (6 bases). TRBV23-1 is given ORF status, its function remaining uncertain. CDR3 size: 18 residues. Trimming removed 10 bases at V and 4 bases at J, with 29 bases between. CDR3 sequence reads: CATSVIGGPRVGNQPQHF. CDR3 nucleotides: TGCGCCACCTCAGTCATAGGGGGGCCGCGGGTCGGGAATCAGCCCCAGCATTTT.

The chain joins TRBV6-5 to TRBJ1-4; D gene unclear. The V end was cut by 2 bases, the J end by 7 bases, with 5 bases between. Per germline, CDR1 MNHEY and CDR2 SVGAGI. CDR3 length: 12 residues. The CDR3 here is CASSYMGEKLFF. The CDR3 DNA reads as TGTGCCAGCAGTTACATGGGTGAAAAACTGTTTTTT.

V gene TRBV11-2 combines with J gene TRBJ2-7; 8 nucleotides agree with TRBD2. The CDR3 extends over 16 amino acids. Trimming removed 0 bases from V and 0 bases from J; junction bases left unmatched: 4. Germline assignment: CDR1 SGHAT and CDR2 FQNNGV. The CDR3 loop reads CASSLDGSGTSYEQYF. The DNA for the CDR3 is TGTGCCAGCAGCTTAGATGGTAGCGGGACCTCCTACGAGCAGTACTTC. Together with reference TRBV11-2 and TRBJ2-7, the CDR3 gives the full variable domain: EAGVAQSPRYKIIEKRQSVAFWCNPISGHATLYWYQQILGQGPKLLIQFQNNGVVDDSQLPKDRFSAERLKGVDSTLKIQPAKLEDSAVYLCASSLDGSGTSYEQYFGPGTRLTVT.

This chain uses TRBV27 with TRBJ1-1; a possible D gene is TRBD1 (5 bases). Germline V CDR1 and CDR2: MNHEY, SMNVEV (reference sequence). V gave up 7 bases and J gave up 5 bases, with 14 bases separating them. This CDR3 comprises 13 residues. The CDR3 reads CASNGGGRTEAFF. CDR3 in DNA: TGTGCCAGCAACGGGGGGGGGAGGACTGAAGCTTTCTTT.

V is TRBV7-9 and J is TRBJ2-7; TRBD1 matches at 10 bases. V shed 7 bases, J shed 5 bases, and the junction held 17 bases outside the gene matches. The CDR3 covers 17 residues. Per germline, CDR1 SEHNR and CDR2 FQNEAQ (reference sequence). The CDR3 DNA reads TGTGCCAGCACACATACCTCAAGACAGGGGGCAGTCGACGAGCAGTACTTC. This gives the protein CASTHTSRQGAVDEQYF.